This T cell receptor (beta chain) was identified during a study of identical twins. Germline lookup yields CDR1 SGHTA and CDR2 FQGNSA. V gave up 1 base and J gave up 7 bases; unmatched junction bases: 7. The CDR3 totals 15 residues. TCRdb independently ran MiXCR on the 5' RACE reads; one entry per CDR3 protein. The sample lists a few hundred thousand distinct CDR3 sequences; 13% to 15% were seen once. These sequences were also reported in another study, on yellow fever vaccine responses in identical twins.

The chain uses TRBV7-2 and TRBJ1-5, with 7 bases fitting TRBD1. The clonotype was recovered from a woman in her late teens or twenties in good health. The source material was CD4+ T cells sorted from blood. CDR3 DNA sequence: TGTGCCAGCAGCTTAGGGGCAGGGGGAGGCCAGCCCCAGCATTTT. It encodes CASSLGAGGGQPQHF.